These T cell receptor beta chains were read from a single sample in a study of cytomegalovirus exposure and HLA in healthy donors. Clones were read by immunoSEQ multiplex PCR, and TCRdb kept only the in-frame ones, dropping some. This sample has about 110,000 clones, with almost 70% found just once. The sequenced sample was PBMCs. The receptors stem from a man aged 25-45 years in good health and CMV-seronegative. Each CDR3 is given with its conserved first and last residue. The D gene is left open where the match is weak. Size is stated for part of the rows, as once, few or many counts, or as a class when the clone is expanded.

V	size	D	J	CDR3	DNA
TRBV7-9	-	TRBD2	TRBJ2-3	CASSTRLAAGDTQYF	TGTGCCAGCAGCACGCGACTAGCGGCCGGGGATACGCAGTATTTT
TRBV29-1	-	TRBD1	TRBJ2-4	CSVLGTANIQYF	TGCAGCGTGCTCGGGACAGCAAACATTCAGTACTTC
TRBV5-1	-	TRBD1	TRBJ2-3	CASSLVTGGFGTDTQYF	TGCGCCAGCAGCTTGGTGACAGGGGGCTTTGGCACAGATACGCAGTATTTT
TRBV2	-	-	TRBJ2-3	CASKIGGVTDTQYF	TGTGCCAGCAAGATCGGCGGGGTCACAGATACGCAGTATTTT
TRBV11-2	-	-	TRBJ1-5	CASSLDSGGDLQPQHF	TGTGCCAGCAGCTTAGATTCGGGGGGCGACCTTCAGCCCCAGCATTTT
TRBV19	-	-	TRBJ2-2	CASSTRLTGYFTGELFF	TGTGCCAGTAGTACCCGTCTCACAGGGTACTTCACCGGGGAGCTGTTTTTT
TRBV29-1	-	-	TRBJ2-5	CSEGQNSGETQYF	TGCAGCGAGGGACAGAACAGCGGGGAGACCCAGTACTTC
TRBV10-1	-	TRBD2	TRBJ2-1	CASSAHPGTSGRSYNEQFF	TGCGCCAGCAGTGCGCACCCCGGGACTAGCGGGAGGTCTTACAATGAGCAGTTCTTC
TRBV9	-	-	TRBJ2-7	CASSSGGAYEQYF	TGTGCCAGCAGCTCCGGGGGTGCCTACGAGCAGTACTTC
TRBV14	few	TRBD1	TRBJ2-6	CASSAGQGRSGANVLTF	TGTGCCAGCAGCGCGGGACAGGGCAGGTCTGGGGCCAACGTCCTGACTTTC
TRBV19	few	-	TRBJ1-5	CASRLTGPSNQPQHF	TGTGCCAGTAGGCTTACAGGGCCTAGCAATCAGCCCCAGCATTTT
TRBV11-2	-	TRBD1	TRBJ2-6	CASSLRLTGSHSGANVLTF	TGTGCCAGCAGCTTGAGGCTGACAGGGTCTCACTCTGGGGCCAACGTCCTGACTTTC
TRBV11-3	-	TRBD2	TRBJ2-3	CASSPGTSGGTDTQYF	TGTGCCAGCAGCCCGGGGACTAGCGGAGGCACAGATACGCAGTATTTT
TRBV5-1	once	TRBD2	TRBJ2-1	CASSLEAGTSGSAYNEQFF	TGCGCCAGCAGCTTGGAGGCGGGAACTAGCGGGAGTGCCTACAATGAGCAGTTCTTC
TRBV10-3	-	TRBD2	TRBJ2-1	CAISEIGRTTEQFF	TGTGCCATCAGTGAGATCGGGAGGACCACTGAGCAGTTCTTC
TRBV7-9	-	-	TRBJ1-1	CASSLAKDMNTEAFF	TGTGCCAGCAGCTTAGCGAAGGACATGAACACTGAAGCTTTCTTT
TRBV18	-	-	TRBJ1-1	CASSPPGWKNTEAFF	TGTGCCAGCTCACCACCGGGCTGGAAAAACACTGAAGCTTTCTTT
TRBV2	-	-	TRBJ2-3	CASSVGRDIEDTQYF	TGTGCCAGCAGTGTTGGTCGGGATATCGAAGATACGCAGTATTTT
TRBV27	-	TRBD1	TRBJ1-1	CASSRQGLMNTEAFF	TGTGCCAGCAGTCGACAGGGCTTGATGAACACTGAAGCTTTCTTT
TRBV27	-	TRBD1	TRBJ2-1	CASRGDRAAYNEQFF	TGTGCCAGCAGGGGAGACAGGGCCGCCTACAATGAGCAGTTCTTC
TRBV13	few	TRBD1	TRBJ2-7	CASSPLTGGVPYEQYF	TGTGCCAGCAGCCCGTTAACAGGGGGCGTTCCCTACGAGCAGTACTTC
TRBV5-4	-	TRBD2	TRBJ2-3	CASSLAGGRTDTQYF	TGTGCCAGCAGCTTAGCGGGAGGCCGCACAGATACGCAGTATTTT
TRBV5-1	-	-	TRBJ1-1	CASSYDKNTEAFF	TGCGCCAGCAGCTACGACAAGAACACTGAAGCTTTCTTT
TRBV19	-	-	TRBJ2-1	CASTGSSYNEQFF	TGTGCCAGCACAGGGAGCTCCTACAATGAGCAGTTCTTC
TRBV5-1	-	-	TRBJ2-1	CASSPREPYNEQFF	TGCGCCAGCAGCCCCCGCGAACCCTACAATGAGCAGTTCTTC
TRBV27	-	TRBD2	TRBJ2-3	CASSLGGAGGDTQYF	TGTGCCAGCAGTTTAGGGGGAGCGGGGGGAGATACGCAGTATTTT
TRBV5-8	-	-	TRBJ2-3	CASSFIGGGFGTDTQYF	TGTGCCAGCAGCTTTATCGGAGGGGGCTTCGGCACAGATACGCAGTATTTT
TRBV7-2	-	TRBD2	TRBJ2-7	CASSLAAAGGGEQYF	TGTGCCAGCAGCTTAGCGGCGGCGGGAGGAGGTGAGCAGTACTTC
TRBV28	-	-	TRBJ2-5	CASSLLGTQETQYF	TGTGCCAGCAGTTTATTGGGGACACAAGAGACCCAGTACTTC
TRBV18	-	-	TRBJ1-1	CASSLSAGSVEAFF	TGTGCCAGCTCACTATCAGCGGGGTCAGTTGAAGCTTTCTTT
TRBV7-3	once	TRBD2	TRBJ2-1	CASSVEGLAATDYNEQFF	TGTGCCAGCAGCGTTGAGGGGCTAGCGGCAACAGACTACAATGAGCAGTTCTTC
TRBV10-3	-	-	TRBJ2-1	CAIMSPERGSNEQFF	TGTGCCATCATGTCCCCGGAGAGGGGGTCCAATGAGCAGTTCTTC
TRBV19	-	-	TRBJ1-1	CASIRGAVAFF	TGTGCCAGTATCCGTGGGGCGGTGGCTTTCTTT
TRBV28	few	TRBD1	TRBJ1-5	CASAKGTDSNQPQHF	TGTGCCAGCGCAAAGGGGACAGATAGCAATCAGCCCCAGCATTTT
TRBV4-3	-	-	TRBJ2-3	CASSQELVWDTQYF	TGCGCCAGCAGCCAAGAACTAGTGTGGGATACGCAGTATTTT
TRBV10-3	-	TRBD1	TRBJ1-4	CAISGTGGLLFF	TGTGCCATCAGCGGGACAGGGGGCCTACTGTTTTTT
TRBV2	-	TRBD2	TRBJ2-3	CASSPSGASTDTQYF	TGTGCCAGCAGTCCTAGCGGAGCTAGCACAGATACGCAGTATTTT
TRBV7-2	-	TRBD1	TRBJ2-3	CASSNGQVVTDTQYF	TGTGCCAGCAGCAACGGACAGGTTGTCACAGATACGCAGTATTTT
TRBV11-1	-	-	TRBJ2-3	CASSLIRGTSTDTQYF	TGTGCCAGCAGCTTAATCAGGGGAACTAGCACAGATACGCAGTATTTT
TRBV6-8	-	TRBD1	TRBJ1-1	CASSYSLQGADTEAFF	TGTGCCAGCAGTTACTCCCTACAGGGGGCGGACACTGAAGCTTTCTTT
TRBV5-4	-	-	TRBJ2-6	CASSLVGPGANVLTF	TGTGCCAGCAGCTTGGTGGGGCCCGGGGCCAACGTCCTGACTTTC
TRBV4-2	-	-	TRBJ1-2	CASSQAFEVSGWDGYTF	TGTGCCAGCAGCCAAGCGTTCGAAGTCTCGGGTTGGGATGGCTACACCTTC
TRBV2	-	TRBD1	TRBJ1-3	CASSASDRGGRNTIYF	TGTGCCAGCAGTGCCAGTGACAGGGGTGGTAGAAACACCATATATTTT
TRBV5-8	-	-	TRBJ1-1	CASSPNRVKWLEAFF	TGTGCCAGCAGCCCGAACAGGGTTAAGTGGCTTGAAGCTTTCTTT
TRBV28	-	TRBD2	TRBJ2-1	CASSLTSGDPSYNEQFF	TGTGCCAGCAGTTTGACTAGCGGGGACCCTTCCTACAATGAGCAGTTCTTC
TRBV7-9	-	TRBD1	TRBJ1-5	CASSLGPGGDQPQHF	TGTGCCAGCAGCTTAGGTCCAGGGGGCGATCAGCCCCAGCATTTT
TRBV7-7	-	-	TRBJ1-1	CASRPQGSTEAFF	TGTGCTAGCAGGCCCCAGGGGAGCACTGAAGCTTTCTTT
TRBV4-3	-	TRBD2	TRBJ2-3	CASSPGAGGYRDTQYF	TGCGCCAGCAGCCCTGGGGCGGGAGGGTACCGAGATACGCAGTATTTT
TRBV28	-	-	TRBJ2-4	CASSFQAGAKNIQYF	TGTGCCAGCAGTTTTCAAGCAGGGGCCAAAAACATTCAGTACTTC
TRBV11-3	-	-	TRBJ1-6	CASSYGGGGVDNSPLHF	TGTGCCAGCAGCTACGGCGGGGGAGGAGTCGATAATTCACCCCTCCACTTT
TRBV7-6	-	-	TRBJ2-2	CAGQTIGTGELFF	TGTGCCGGACAGACCATCGGGACCGGGGAGCTGTTTTTT
TRBV27	-	TRBD1	TRBJ2-1	CASSPTGTGSYNEQFF	TGTGCCAGCAGTCCGACCGGGACAGGGTCCTACAATGAGCAGTTCTTC
TRBV2	once	-	TRBJ2-1	CASSEQRGTHNEQFF	TGTGCCAGCAGTGAACAAAGGGGGACCCACAATGAGCAGTTCTTC
TRBV29-1	-	-	TRBJ1-1	CSVDYGGDEAFF	TGCAGCGTTGATTATGGGGGCGACGAAGCTTTCTTT
TRBV5-3	few	TRBD1	TRBJ1-6	CARSSPRDRGESSYNSPLHF	TGTGCCAGAAGCAGCCCGCGGGACAGGGGAGAGAGCTCCTATAATTCACCCCTCCACTTT
TRBV14	few	TRBD1	TRBJ2-1	CASSQDSGTGYDEQFF	TGTGCCAGCAGCCAAGACTCAGGGACAGGGTACGATGAGCAGTTCTTC
TRBV2	few	TRBD1	TRBJ1-2	CASSPGTGDGYTF	TGTGCCAGCAGTCCCGGGACAGGGGATGGCTACACCTTC